These T cell receptor beta chains were read from a single sample in a study of siplizumab effects on memory and regulatory T cells. Profiling relied on immunoSEQ multiplex PCR, and the TCRdb table lists in-frame clones only, not all of them. Here the sample spans over 85,000 clones, over 85% being singletons. Sequencing was carried out using CD4+ T cells sorted from blood. The receptors shown here come from a human donor in good health. CDR3s include the opening cysteine and the closing phenylalanine or tryptophan. The order of the fields is D gene, clone size, V gene, J gene, CDR3 length, CDR3 DNA, CDR3 protein. A D gene is named only where the DNA matches it firmly. Size tells how often a clone was seen (once, few, many) or the class of an expanded clone, and some rows leave it out.

TRBD2	.	TRBV4-2	TRBJ2-4	17	TGTGCCAGCAGCCAAGATGGGACTAGCGGGGGGGCCCACATTCAGTACTTC	CASSQDGTSGGAHIQYF
.	.	TRBV5-1	TRBJ2-5	13	TGCGCCAGCCGCCTCGGGAGCCAAGAGACCCAGTACTTC	CASRLGSQETQYF
.	.	TRBV7-2	TRBJ2-5	15	TGTGCCAGCAGCCGCGGCACCGGTTTTACGGAGACCCAGTACTTC	CASSRGTGFTETQYF
.	.	TRBV4-1	TRBJ1-1	13	TGCGCCAGCAGCTGGGGGCGGAACACTGAAGCTTTCTTT	CASSWGRNTEAFF
.	.	TRBV30	TRBJ2-7	13	TGTGCCTGGAGTAGGGAGACAGGCTCCAAGCAGTACTTC	CAWSRETGSKQYF
TRBD2	.	TRBV27	TRBJ2-4	16	TGTGCCAGCAGTTTATCGCGGACTAGCGGGGCAAACATTCAGTACTTC	CASSLSRTSGANIQYF
.	.	TRBV11-3	TRBJ2-5	14	TGTGCCAGCAGCTTCCGGCGGACCCAAGAGACCCAGTACTTC	CASSFRRTQETQYF
.	.	TRBV20-1	TRBJ1-1	10	TGCAGTGCTAGAAGAGAGGAAGCTTTCTTT	CSARREEAFF
TRBD2	.	TRBV7-9	TRBJ2-1	15	TGTGCCAGCAGCTCGGGACTAGCGGGAATTTTTGAGCAGTTCTTC	CASSSGLAGIFEQFF
.	.	TRBV28	TRBJ1-2	11	TGTGCCAGCAGTGGCAGCTATGGCTACACCTTC	CASSGSYGYTF
TRBD2	few	TRBV6-5	TRBJ2-7	13	TGTGCCAGCATAAGCGGGAGGGGCGGAGAGCAGTACTTC	CASISGRGGEQYF
.	.	TRBV6-5	TRBJ1-1	13	TGTGCCAGCAGTCCTCGGGGGAACACTGAAGCTTTCTTT	CASSPRGNTEAFF
.	.	TRBV4-2	TRBJ2-1	13	TGTGCCACCCGAGCGGGCACCTACAATGAGCAGTTCTTC	CATRAGTYNEQFF
.	.	TRBV9	TRBJ1-4	13	TGTGCCAGCAGTCCCACAACTAATGAAAAACTGTTTTTT	CASSPTTNEKLFF
.	.	TRBV28	TRBJ2-3	14	TGTGCCAGCAGGAGGGGTGGGTTGGCGGATACGCAGTATTTT	CASRRGGLADTQYF
TRBD1	.	TRBV27	TRBJ2-7	15	TGTGCCAGCGGTCGAATTCCGGGACAGGGAACCGAGCAGTACTTC	CASGRIPGQGTEQYF
TRBD2	.	TRBV19	TRBJ2-4	14	TGTGCCAGTGCCTCGGGAGGGGTTGACTTCATTCAGTACTTC	CASASGGVDFIQYF
.	.	TRBV5-1	TRBJ1-1	18	TGCGCCAGCAGCTTTAATAATCAGGGGTACTCGATGAACACTGAAGCTTTCTTT	CASSFNNQGYSMNTEAFF
.	.	TRBV5-1	TRBJ2-3	14	TGCGCCAGCAGCTTGGAAGGTAACACAGATACGCAGTATTTT	CASSLEGNTDTQYF
.	.	TRBV7-7	TRBJ2-2	15	TGTGCCAGCAGCTTAGGCAGGGACGGCACCGGGGAGCTGTTTTTT	CASSLGRDGTGELFF
.	once	TRBV6-5	TRBJ1-3	13	TGTGCCAGCAGCACCCCCGCTGGAAACACCATATATTTT	CASSTPAGNTIYF
.	.	TRBV7-6	TRBJ2-1	15	TGTGCCAGCAGCTTAGAGTCCTACACCTACAATGAGCAGTTCTTC	CASSLESYTYNEQFF
TRBD1	.	TRBV6-6	TRBJ1-2	14	TGTGCCAGCAGCCTCGGGACAGCTGGCTATGGCTACACCTTC	CASSLGTAGYGYTF
.	.	TRBV19	TRBJ1-2	11	TGTGCCAGTAGTACGGGCTATGGCTACACCTTC	CASSTGYGYTF
.	once	TRBV18	TRBJ1-1	11	TGTGCCAGCTCACTTGACACTGAAGCTTTCTTT	CASSLDTEAFF
.	.	TRBV6-1	TRBJ2-3	13	TGTGCCAGCAAGGTGGGCAGCACAGATACGCAGTATTTT	CASKVGSTDTQYF
TRBD2	once	TRBV6-6	TRBJ2-1	15	TGTGCCAGCAGCCTCCGACTAGCGGGAGGAAATGAGCAGTTCTTC	CASSLRLAGGNEQFF
.	.	TRBV6-6	TRBJ1-1	11	TGTGCCAGCAGTTACCCGACTGAAGCTTTCTTT	CASSYPTEAFF
.	.	TRBV11-2	TRBJ2-6	18	TGTGCCAGCAGCTTCGTCATAAGGGGGACGGCTGGGGCCAACGTCCTGACTTTC	CASSFVIRGTAGANVLTF
.	.	TRBV6-6	TRBJ2-7	14	TGTGCCAGCAGTTACTCGAATCCGGGTATTGAGCAGTACTTC	CASSYSNPGIEQYF
TRBD1	.	TRBV11-2	TRBJ1-5	15	TGTGCCAGCAGCGCTGGGGACAGGGATTATCAGCCCCAGCATTTT	CASSAGDRDYQPQHF
TRBD2	.	TRBV27	TRBJ2-3	17	TGTGCCAGCAGTTTCGCCCCGGGACTAGCGGGGTGGGATACGCAGTATTTT	CASSFAPGLAGWDTQYF
.	.	TRBV19	TRBJ1-6	14	TGTGCCAGTAGTATGAAGGGCCAGCATTCACCCCTCCACTTT	CASSMKGQHSPLHF
.	.	TRBV29-1	TRBJ2-1	14	TGCAGCGTGGGGGGGGCGAAAGTGCGGAATGAGCAGTTCTTC	CSVGGAKVRNEQFF
TRBD1	.	TRBV9	TRBJ1-2	13	TGTGCCAGCAGCCCCAGGACAGGTGGAGGCTACACCTTC	CASSPRTGGGYTF
.	.	TRBV7-9	TRBJ1-4	15	TGTGCCAGCAGCTCAAGGGCTGGACATGATGAAAAACTGTTTTTT	CASSSRAGHDEKLFF
.	.	TRBV19	TRBJ2-7	14	TGTGCCAGTAGTCTCGCCGGCTTCTTGAACGAGCAGTACTTC	CASSLAGFLNEQYF
.	.	TRBV9	TRBJ2-1	13	TGTGCCAGCAGCGTAGGGGGGCGCAGCGAGCAGTTCTTC	CASSVGGRSEQFF
.	.	TRBV6-5	TRBJ1-2	14	TGTGCCAGCACCCCGACAGGCCAATCATATGGCTACACCTTC	CASTPTGQSYGYTF
TRBD2	.	TRBV11-2	TRBJ2-2	18	TGTGCCAGCAGCCCCCGGACTAGCGGGTGGGGCGGCACCGGGGAGCTGTTTTTT	CASSPRTSGWGGTGELFF
TRBD2	.	TRBV5-1	TRBJ2-1	15	TGCGCCAGCAGCTGGTTAGCGGGGGCCTACAATGAGCAGTTCTTC	CASSWLAGAYNEQFF
.	.	TRBV6-6	TRBJ1-4	14	TGTGCCAGCAGTTATGCCGGCATCAATGAAAAACTGTTTTTT	CASSYAGINEKLFF
.	once	TRBV19	TRBJ2-3	12	TGTGCCAGTAGTATTTCTGGCGATACGCAGTATTTT	CASSISGDTQYF
TRBD1	.	TRBV6-5	TRBJ1-2	14	TGTGCCAGCCGACGAACAGGGGGTCTTTATGGCTACACCTTC	CASRRTGGLYGYTF
.	.	TRBV5-3	TRBJ2-7	17	TGTGCCAGAAGCTCTAATGATGACAGCGATTACTCCTACGAGCAGTACTTC	CARSSNDDSDYSYEQYF
TRBD1	.	TRBV6-1	TRBJ1-1	15	TGTGCCAGCATCCTTGGGACAGGGCGAGGCACTGAAGCTTTCTTT	CASILGTGRGTEAFF
.	.	TRBV5-4	TRBJ2-2	15	TGTGCCAGCAGCCGGGGACTTACTAACACCGGGGAGCTGTTTTTT	CASSRGLTNTGELFF
TRBD1	.	TRBV7-8	TRBJ2-1	15	TGTGCCAGCAGCGACAGGGGAAGCTCCTACAATGAGCAGTTCTTC	CASSDRGSSYNEQFF
.	.	TRBV19	TRBJ1-1	14	TGTGCCAGTAGTATAGATCGCACGAACACTGAAGCTTTCTTT	CASSIDRTNTEAFF
TRBD2	.	TRBV5-1	TRBJ2-1	16	TGCGCCAGCAGCTGGGCGGAGGCGGGGGGTCACAATGAGCAGTTCTTC	CASSWAEAGGHNEQFF
TRBD2	.	TRBV7-9	TRBJ2-1	15	TGTGCCAGCAGCACCACGGGGGGGCGACTAAGTGAGCAGTTCTTC	CASSTTGGRLSEQFF
.	.	TRBV10-3	TRBJ1-4	16	TGTGCCATCAGTGAGTCGACTACAGGGTCGGATGAAAAACTGTTTTTT	CAISESTTGSDEKLFF
.	.	TRBV5-4	TRBJ1-1	15	TGTGCCAGCAGCTTGAGGGGGAACTTGAACACTGAAGCTTTCTTT	CASSLRGNLNTEAFF
.	.	TRBV7-8	TRBJ1-6	15	TGTGCCAGCAGCCTCCTGGAGGTTATGCATTCACCCCTCCACTTT	CASSLLEVMHSPLHF
.	.	TRBV5-1	TRBJ2-2	17	TGCGCCAGCAGCTTAGGAAACGGCCGATTAAACACCGGGGAGCTGTTTTTT	CASSLGNGRLNTGELFF
TRBD2	.	TRBV2	TRBJ2-5	14	TGTGCCAGCAGGAAACTAGCGGGGGGGGAGACCCAGTACTTC	CASRKLAGGETQYF
TRBD2	once	TRBV5-1	TRBJ2-5	17	TGCGCCAGCAGCCCTCCACTTCAGCGGGACGGGGGAGAGACCCAGTACTTC	CASSPPLQRDGGETQYF
.	.	TRBV5-6	TRBJ1-6	14	TGTGCCAGCGGCCCGCAGGGTGTTACTTCACCCCTCCACTTT	CASGPQGVTSPLHF
TRBD1	.	TRBV7-6	TRBJ2-1	15	TGTGCCAGCAGCGGTGGACAGGGGTTCGACAATGAGCAGTTCTTC	CASSGGQGFDNEQFF
.	.	TRBV14	TRBJ1-1	15	TGTGCCAGCAGCCGGAACACAGGGCCGGGAACTGAAGCTTTCTTT	CASSRNTGPGTEAFF